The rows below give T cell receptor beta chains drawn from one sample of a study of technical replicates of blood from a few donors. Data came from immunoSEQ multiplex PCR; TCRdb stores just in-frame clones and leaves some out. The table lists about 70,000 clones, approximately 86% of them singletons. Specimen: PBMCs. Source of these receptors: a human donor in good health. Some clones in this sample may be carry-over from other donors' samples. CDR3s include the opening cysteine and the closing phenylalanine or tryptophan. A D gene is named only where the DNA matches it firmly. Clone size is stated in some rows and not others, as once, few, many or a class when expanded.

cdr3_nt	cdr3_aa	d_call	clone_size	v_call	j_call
TGTGCCAGCAGCACCCCTCGGACAGGCCAAGAGACCCAGTACTTC	CASSTPRTGQETQYF	TRBD1	.	TRBV25-1	TRBJ2-5
TGTGCCAGCAGCCCGACAGGGGTGGGGGAAAAACTGTTTTTT	CASSPTGVGEKLFF	TRBD1	.	TRBV4-2	TRBJ1-4
TGTGCCAGCAGCCTCGCGGGAGGGCAGGGTGAGCAGTTCTTC	CASSLAGGQGEQFF	TRBD2	.	TRBV7-3	TRBJ2-1
TGCGCCAGCATACAGGGTCTTAATGGTTATTCCTACGAGCAGTACTTC	CASIQGLNGYSYEQYF	.	.	TRBV10-2	TRBJ2-7
TGCGCCAGCAGCCAAGAACCCACTCGGGAGAGGAGGTACAATGAGCAGTTCTTC	CASSQEPTRERRYNEQFF	.	.	TRBV4-1	TRBJ2-1
TGTGCCAGCAGTTTAGATAGGAGGGGCAGCTCCGAGAAACTGTTTTTT	CASSLDRRGSSEKLFF	.	.	TRBV27	TRBJ1-4
TGTGCCAGTAGTACCCTCCAGCGGGCGCAGTTCTTC	CASSTLQRAQFF	.	.	TRBV19	TRBJ2-1
TGTGCCAGCAGTGACGAGGGGGGGCCGAACACCGGGGAGCTGTTTTTT	CASSDEGGPNTGELFF	.	.	TRBV6-4	TRBJ2-2
TGTGCCTGGGCAACAGGGAGCAATCAGCCCCAGCATTTT	CAWATGSNQPQHF	.	few	TRBV30	TRBJ1-5
TGTGCCAGCAGTGACCCCCTCGGAGGTGCCTCTGGAAACACCATATATTTT	CASSDPLGGASGNTIYF	.	once	TRBV25-1	TRBJ1-3
TGTGCCAGCAGCTTAGCTGGCGGGGGGGCCTTAGTGACCCAGTACTTC	CASSLAGGGALVTQYF	TRBD2	.	TRBV7-2	TRBJ2-5
TGCAGCGTGGGAGGGACTAGCGGGGGTAGCACAGATACGCAGTATTTT	CSVGGTSGGSTDTQYF	TRBD2	.	TRBV29-1	TRBJ2-3
TGTGCCAGCAGCCCGACAGCGGGGGGGCCGCCAGATACGCAGTATTTT	CASSPTAGGPPDTQYF	TRBD2	.	TRBV5-4	TRBJ2-3
TGCGCCAGCAGCCATCCAAGGTCCGGACAGGGATACACCATATATTTT	CASSHPRSGQGYTIYF	TRBD1	.	TRBV4-1	TRBJ1-3
TGTGCCAGCAGCACCTGGACAGGTCTCCAAGAGACCCAGTACTTC	CASSTWTGLQETQYF	TRBD1	once	TRBV6-1	TRBJ2-5
TGTGCCAGCTCATCGGGACAGGTCCTTGCCTACGAGCAGTACTTC	CASSSGQVLAYEQYF	TRBD1	.	TRBV18	TRBJ2-7
TGTGCCAGCAGCCAAAGCGGGGCGAGCTCCTACGAGCAGTACTTC	CASSQSGASSYEQYF	TRBD2	.	TRBV6-5	TRBJ2-7
TGTGCCAGCACATCGACAGTGACTGAAGCTTTCTTT	CASTSTVTEAFF	.	.	TRBV18	TRBJ1-1
TGTGCCAGCAGCCCGGCGGGAGGCCCCTACGAGCAGTACTTC	CASSPAGGPYEQYF	TRBD2	.	TRBV13	TRBJ2-7
TGTGCCAGCAGCTTAGCGGGTGGTAGCGGGGGCTACGAGCAGTACTTC	CASSLAGGSGGYEQYF	TRBD2	.	TRBV7-6	TRBJ2-7
TGTGCCAGCAGCCAACCCCCCACCGGGAGCTATGGCTACACCTTC	CASSQPPTGSYGYTF	.	.	TRBV7-2	TRBJ1-2
TGTGCCAGCTCCGTGGACAGGGCCGAGCAGTACTTC	CASSVDRAEQYF	TRBD1	.	TRBV18	TRBJ2-7
TGTGCCAGCAGCCCGACTAGCGGGGGACCACTAGGGGCCACAGATACGCAGTATTTT	CASSPTSGGPLGATDTQYF	TRBD2	.	TRBV4-2	TRBJ2-3
TGTGCCTGGTCCCGGGACAGTTCCCTTAACTATGGCTACACCTTC	CAWSRDSSLNYGYTF	TRBD1	.	TRBV30	TRBJ1-2
TGTGCCAGCAGCCGGACAGGGGGCAGCGAGCAGTACTTC	CASSRTGGSEQYF	TRBD1	.	TRBV5-6	TRBJ2-7
TGTGCCAGCAGCCCATATGTGTCTAGCGGGCTACGTGCCTACGAGCAGTACTTC	CASSPYVSSGLRAYEQYF	TRBD2	.	TRBV4-2	TRBJ2-7
TGTGCCAGCAGCGCCACAGGGTTTTCAGATACGCAGTATTTT	CASSATGFSDTQYF	.	.	TRBV4-2	TRBJ2-3
TGTGCCAGCAGCTTAGGGGCGGGGGGGTATAATGAGCAGTTCTTC	CASSLGAGGYNEQFF	TRBD2	once	TRBV7-8	TRBJ2-1
TGTGCCACCCAGCTCGCGGGGCTCTACAATGAGCAGTTCTTC	CATQLAGLYNEQFF	.	.	TRBV10-3	TRBJ2-1
TGTGCCAGCAGTTTAAGTGGACTATCTTCCTACGAGCAGTACTTC	CASSLSGLSSYEQYF	.	once	TRBV6-5	TRBJ2-7
TGTGCCGGCGGGCGAAACTCCTACGAGCAGTACTTC	CAGGRNSYEQYF	.	.	TRBV2	TRBJ2-7
TGCGCCAGCAGCCAAATGAGGTACGAGGATACGCAGTATTTT	CASSQMRYEDTQYF	.	.	TRBV4-3	TRBJ2-3
.	CASSFGPGDTQYF	.	once	TRBV5-1	TRBJ2-3
TGCGCCAGCAGTGAGCGGGGTTACACCGGGGAGCTGTTTTTT	CASSERGYTGELFF	.	.	TRBV10-2	TRBJ2-2
TGCGCCAGCAGCTTGGCGGGACTCCTAGGCCCAAGCACTGAAGCTTTCTTT	CASSLAGLLGPSTEAFF	.	.	TRBV5-1	TRBJ1-1
TGTGCCACCAGTGAGACCAGGGGGAGCACAGATACGCAGTATTTT	CATSETRGSTDTQYF	TRBD1	.	TRBV15	TRBJ2-3
TGTGCCAGCAGCTTCTTTAGGACAGGGGGCAGAGATGAGCAGTTCTTC	CASSFFRTGGRDEQFF	TRBD1	.	TRBV7-2	TRBJ2-1
TGCGCCAGCAGCTTTCTGGGTCTCACCGGGAATGAGCAGTTCTTC	CASSFLGLTGNEQFF	.	.	TRBV5-1	TRBJ2-1
TGTGCCAGCAGCTGGGCGGGGCAGAGCACAGATACGCAGTATTTT	CASSWAGQSTDTQYF	.	.	TRBV7-2	TRBJ2-3
TGTGCCAGCAGTAACCCAAGGACAGAAAACATTCAGTACTTC	CASSNPRTENIQYF	.	.	TRBV6-6	TRBJ2-4
TGTGCCAGCAGCCCGGGGGGACTCAACGCCGGGACCCAGTACTTC	CASSPGGLNAGTQYF	TRBD2	.	TRBV5-4	TRBJ2-5
TGTGCCAGCAGCCAAGAAGAAGGTTCGGGGCAGTACTTC	CASSQEEGSGQYF	.	once	TRBV14	TRBJ2-7
TGTGCCTGGACCCGACAATCCGACGAGCAGTACTTC	CAWTRQSDEQYF	.	.	TRBV30	TRBJ2-7
TGTGCCAGCAGCTTAAGTGCGGGGGCTGGGGCCAACGTCCTGACTTTC	CASSLSAGAGANVLTF	TRBD2	.	TRBV7-3	TRBJ2-6
TGTGCCAGCAGCGCCATGTCTCTAGCGGGGGGGGCAGATACGCAGTATTTT	CASSAMSLAGGADTQYF	TRBD2	.	TRBV11-2	TRBJ2-3
TGCGCCAGCAGTGAACAGGGAGATACGCAGTATTTT	CASSEQGDTQYF	.	.	TRBV10-2	TRBJ2-3